This T cell receptor (beta chain) stems from a study of T cells in Graves' hyperthyroidism and ophthalmopathy. Study observations and caveats: Blood samples included most of the expanded thyroid clonotypes exceeding 0.001.

A note on this clonotype: Its antigen is still unknown.

CDR1 is DFQATT, CDR2 SNEGSKA, per germline (reference sequence). The length of the CDR3 is 16 residues. V trimming: 6 bases; J trimming: 4 bases; junction bases outside the gene matches: 16. It was RNA transcripts that yielded the amplified TCR beta CDR3 regions. The study used the HTBI primer set for a first-round RT-PCR of the TCR CDR3. TCRdb used MiXCR to reprocess the multiplex PCR reads, holding one entry per CDR3 protein. The table includes around 660,000 distinct CDR3 sequences, about 45% detected once. This receptor was taken from an adult man with Graves' disease, either hyperthyroidism or ophthalmopathy (not recorded which). Material: peripheral blood or thyroid tissue (not recorded which). The chain has TRBV20-1 and TRBJ2-7, with 9 bases that match TRBD2. Written as DNA, the CDR3 is TGCAGTGCCCTTGAAGCTAGCGGGGTGGGTAGGTACGAGCAGTACTTC. This translates into CSALEASGVGRYEQYF.